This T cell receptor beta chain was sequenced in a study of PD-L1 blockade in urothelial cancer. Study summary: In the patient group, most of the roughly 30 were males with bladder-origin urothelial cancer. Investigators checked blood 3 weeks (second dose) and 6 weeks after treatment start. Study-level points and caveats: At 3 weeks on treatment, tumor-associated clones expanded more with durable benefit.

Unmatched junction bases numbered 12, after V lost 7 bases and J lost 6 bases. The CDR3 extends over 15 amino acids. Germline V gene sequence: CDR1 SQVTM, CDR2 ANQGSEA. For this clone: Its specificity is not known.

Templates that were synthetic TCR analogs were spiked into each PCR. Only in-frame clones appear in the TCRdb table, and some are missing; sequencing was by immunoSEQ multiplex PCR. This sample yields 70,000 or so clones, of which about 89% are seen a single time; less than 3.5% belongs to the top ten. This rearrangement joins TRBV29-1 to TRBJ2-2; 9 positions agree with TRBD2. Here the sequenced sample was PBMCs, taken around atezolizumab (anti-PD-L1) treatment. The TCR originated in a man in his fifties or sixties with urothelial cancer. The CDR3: CSAGRAGGPAGELFF. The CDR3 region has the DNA TGCAGCGCCGGCAGGGCGGGGGGGCCGGCCGGGGAGCTGTTTTTT.